Presented here are 17 T cell receptor beta chains from one specimen sequenced in a study of beta chain features in type 1 diabetes. The authors reverse transcribed all of the isolated RNA, so sequencing captured expressed TCRB transcripts. Assay used: immunoSEQ multiplex PCR; TCRdb lists only in-frame clones, some missing. This table holds under 800,000 clones, around 16% found once. Sequenced sample: naive CD4+ T cells from blood. These receptors originate from a man younger than 35 in good health.

This clone appeared a few times. The chain recombines TRBV23-1 with TRBJ2-7; D is undetermined. TRBV23-1 is filed as an ORF, its function uncertain. Trimming pared 6 bases from V and 4 bases from J, leaving 7 bases between. The CDR3 runs to 11 residues. The chain's CDR3 is CASRSAYEQYF. CDR3 coding DNA: TGCGCCAGCAGGTCGGCTTACGAGCAGTACTTC.

This clone came up a few times. The V and J genes are TRBV18 and TRBJ2-7, with no clear D. The V gene's germline CDR1 is KGHSH and CDR2 LQKENI. CDR3 length: 13 residues. The V and J ends lost 2 bases and 5 bases respectively, with 10 bases between them. The CDR3 region is CASSPGQVNEQYF. CDR3 nucleotide sequence: TGTGCCAGCTCACCAGGCCAGGTCAACGAGCAGTACTTC. The whole variable domain, filled in from reference TRBV18 and TRBJ2-7, reads NAGVMQNPRHLVRRRGQEARLRCSPMKGHSHVYWYRQLPEEGLKFMVYLQKENIIDESGMPKERFSAEFPKEGPSILRIQQVVRGDSAAYFCASSPGQVNEQYFGPGTRLTVT.

This clone was detected ten times or more. DNA for the CDR3: TGTGCCACCTCAGGGACCTACAATGAGCAGTTCTTC. Amino acid sequence: CATSGTYNEQFF. The genes are TRBV15 and TRBJ2-1; possibly TRBD1 for D (5 bases). V lost 8 bases, J lost 2 bases, and 7 bases lay in between. Per germline, CDR1 LNHNV and CDR2 YYDKDF (reference sequence). This CDR3 spans 12 amino acids.

The chain combines TRBV6-5 with TRBJ2-5; a possible D gene is TRBD1 (5 bases). V lost 2 bases, J lost 1 base, and 14 bases lay in between. CDR1 is MNHEY and CDR2 is SVGAGI in the germline V gene. This CDR3 is 16 amino acids long. CDR3 loop: CASSYGPGLRQETQYF. In nucleotides, the CDR3 is TGTGCCAGCAGTTACGGGCCAGGGCTCCGCCAAGAGACCCAGTACTTC.

This clone was observed a few times. The chain uses TRBV5-6 and TRBJ1-1; D ambiguous. Germline V gene lookup returns CDR1 SGHDT and CDR2 YYEEEE. V gave up 6 bases and J gave up 8 bases, with 11 bases separating them. The CDR3 consists of 11 residues. CDR3 DNA sequence: TGTGCCAGCAACTCAAAAGGGGAAGCTTTCTTT. Its protein product is CASNSKGEAFF.

This clone has just a few counts. V is TRBV7-2 and J is TRBJ2-7; weak D call: TRBD2 (6 bases). The germline V and J ends were trimmed by 7 bases and 2 bases, with 18 bases remaining between them. Germline CDR1 and CDR2: SGHTA and FQGNSA. This CDR3 contains 15 residues. The CDR3 sequence: CASTTDGGEPYEQYF. The CDR3 DNA reads as TGTGCCAGCACCACTGACGGGGGAGAGCCCTACGAGCAGTACTTC.

This clone has just a few counts. The chain couples TRBV6-5 to TRBJ1-5, with D possibly matching TRBD1 (5 bases). This CDR3 is built from 14 residues. CDR1 and CDR2 (germline): MNHEY, SVGAGI. V dropped 5 bases and J dropped 5 bases, with 13 bases sitting between them. CDR3 loop: CASSTLAGDQPQHF. The CDR3 DNA follows: TGTGCCAGCAGTACCCTGGCGGGGGATCAGCCCCAGCATTTT.

This chain joins TRBV7-8 and TRBJ2-2; 7 positions match TRBD2. The junction had 2 bases not matched to a gene; V was cut back by 0 bases and J by 7 bases. CDR3 length equals 14 residues. Germline V gives CDR1 SGHVS, CDR2 FQNEAQ. The CDR3 protein is CASSLAGGFGELFF. As DNA, the CDR3 is TGTGCCAGCAGCTTAGCGGGAGGGTTCGGGGAGCTGTTTTTT.

The chain couples TRBV4-1 to TRBJ2-7; D gene uncertain. Germline CDR1 MGHRA, CDR2 YSYEKL. The V and J ends lost 1 base and 2 bases respectively, with 9 bases between them. The CDR3 has 14 residues. The CDR3 DNA follows: TGCGCCAGCAGCCAAGTACGATCTACCTACGAGCAGTACTTC. Residues: CASSQVRSTYEQYF.

This clone was seen repeatedly, ten times or more. The chain's CDR3 is CASSLSSGGDTQYF. The CDR3 DNA is TGTGCCAGCAGCTTATCTTCGGGTGGAGATACGCAGTATTTT. The chain is built from TRBV7-9 and TRBJ2-3; D call uncertain. Trimming removed 2 bases from V and 5 bases from J, with 11 bases in between. The germline V gene has CDR1 SEHNR and CDR2 FQNEAQ (reference sequence). The CDR3 length is 14 residues. The full variable domain, completed using reference TRBV7-9 and TRBJ2-3, is DTGVSQNPRHKITKRGQNVTFRCDPISEHNRLYWYRQTLGQGPEFLTYFQNEAQLEKSRLLSDRFSAERPKGSFSTLEIQRTEQGDSAMYLCASSLSSGGDTQYFGPGTRLTVL.

The chain employs TRBV5-1 and TRBJ1-2; the D is unclear. Germline CDR1 is SGHRS and CDR2 is YFSETQ. Trimming shortened V by 0 bases and J by 2 bases, and 20 bases separated the two germline ends. This CDR3 is built from 18 residues. The CDR3 region is CASSLAGRKPGWNYGYTF. The CDR3 nucleotides read TGCGCCAGCAGCTTGGCGGGGAGGAAACCCGGCTGGAACTATGGCTACACCTTC.

V gene TRBV2 combines with J gene TRBJ1-1, with D tentatively TRBD1 (6 bases). The CDR3 is made up of 12 amino acids. Germline V CDR1 and CDR2: SNHLY, FYNNEI. The germline V and J ends were trimmed by 5 bases and 6 bases, with 10 bases remaining between them. The CDR3 reads CASSSGEPEAFF. CDR3 sequence (DNA): TGTGCCAGCAGTTCAGGGGAACCTGAAGCTTTCTTT.

This clone was detected a few times. The rearrangement uses TRBV6-1 and TRBJ1-1, with D perhaps matching TRBD1 (5 bases). Per the germline V gene, CDR1 is MNHNS and CDR2 is SASEGT. The length of the CDR3 is 14 residues. The germline V and J ends were trimmed by 6 bases and 3 bases, with 14 bases remaining between them. CDR3 nucleotide sequence: TGTGCCAGCAGCATACGCCTGGGGGACACTGAAGCTTTCTTT. This translates into CASSIRLGDTEAFF.

The gene calls are TRBV4-1 and TRBJ2-5; TRBD2 is a possible D gene (6 bases). Trimming shortened V by 6 bases and J by 4 bases, and 21 bases separated the two germline ends. The CDR3 loop spans 16 amino acids. Germline loops: CDR1 MGHRA, CDR2 YSYEKL. In DNA, the CDR3 is TGCGCCAGCAGTCCCCCGCGGAGGGCGGGAAGAGAGACCCAGTACTTC. It yields the protein CASSPPRRAGRETQYF.

This clone was observed a handful of times. The gene calls are TRBV30 and TRBJ1-1; TRBD1 might be the D (6 bases). The CDR3 length is 12 residues. Trimming removed 4 bases at V and 1 base at J, with 7 bases between. Per the germline V gene, CDR1 is GTSNPN and CDR2 is SVGIG (reference sequence). CDR3 sequence: CAWNRENTEAFF. The CDR3, as DNA: TGTGCCTGGAACAGGGAGAACACTGAAGCTTTCTTT.

Only a few counts were recorded for this clone. The V and J genes are TRBV5-1 and TRBJ2-3, with TRBD1 identical over 8 bases. Germline CDR1 and CDR2: SGHRS and YFSETQ. The CDR3 totals 14 residues. V was clipped by 2 bases and J by 5 bases; unmatched bases: 4. CDR3 nucleotides: TGCGCCAGCAGCTTAGGACAGGGCGGAGATACGCAGTATTTT. Amino acid sequence: CASSLGQGGDTQYF.

The CDR3 DNA reads as TGTGCCAGCAGTCAGAGGGGCAGGGGCTATGGCTACACCTTC. Amino acid sequence: CASSQRGRGYGYTF. V and J are TRBV6-5 and TRBJ1-2; D is perhaps TRBD1 (6 bases). Looked up from germline, CDR1 is MNHEY and CDR2 is SVGAGI. Trimming took 5 bases from V and 4 from J, leaving 14 bases between them. CDR3 length: 14 residues.